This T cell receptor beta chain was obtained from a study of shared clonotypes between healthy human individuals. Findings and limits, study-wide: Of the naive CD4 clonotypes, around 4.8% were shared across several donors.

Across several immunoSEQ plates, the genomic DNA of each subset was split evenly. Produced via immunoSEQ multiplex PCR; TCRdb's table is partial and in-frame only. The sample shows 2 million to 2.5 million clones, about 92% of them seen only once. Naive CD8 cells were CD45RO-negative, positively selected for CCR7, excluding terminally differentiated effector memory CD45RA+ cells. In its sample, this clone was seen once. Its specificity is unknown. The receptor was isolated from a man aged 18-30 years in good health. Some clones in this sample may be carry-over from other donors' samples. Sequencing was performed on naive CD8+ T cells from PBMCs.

CDR3 sequence reads: CTSSPQLRQGHNQPQHF. CDR3 bases: TGCACCAGCAGCCCTCAACTACGACAGGGCCATAATCAGCCCCAGCATTTT. The rearrangement joins TRBV1 to TRBJ1-5; no check of the table's D call, TRBD1, against the DNA was made. TRBV1 constitutes a pseudogene. This CDR3 comprises 17 residues.